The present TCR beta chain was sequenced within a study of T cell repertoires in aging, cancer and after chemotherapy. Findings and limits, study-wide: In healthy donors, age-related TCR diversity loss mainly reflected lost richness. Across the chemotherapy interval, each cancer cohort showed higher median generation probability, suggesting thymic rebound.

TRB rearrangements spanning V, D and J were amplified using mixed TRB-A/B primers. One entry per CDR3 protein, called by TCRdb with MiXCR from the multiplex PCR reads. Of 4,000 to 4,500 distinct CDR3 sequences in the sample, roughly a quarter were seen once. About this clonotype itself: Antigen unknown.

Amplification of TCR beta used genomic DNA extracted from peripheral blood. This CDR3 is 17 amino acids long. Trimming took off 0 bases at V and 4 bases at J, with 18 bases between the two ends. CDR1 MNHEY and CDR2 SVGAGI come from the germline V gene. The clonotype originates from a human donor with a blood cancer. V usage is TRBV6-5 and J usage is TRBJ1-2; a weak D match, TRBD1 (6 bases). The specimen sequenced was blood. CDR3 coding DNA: TGTGCCAGCAGTTACTCCCTCACAAGGGGGGTTGGCTATGGCTACACCTTC. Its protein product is CASSYSLTRGVGYGYTF.